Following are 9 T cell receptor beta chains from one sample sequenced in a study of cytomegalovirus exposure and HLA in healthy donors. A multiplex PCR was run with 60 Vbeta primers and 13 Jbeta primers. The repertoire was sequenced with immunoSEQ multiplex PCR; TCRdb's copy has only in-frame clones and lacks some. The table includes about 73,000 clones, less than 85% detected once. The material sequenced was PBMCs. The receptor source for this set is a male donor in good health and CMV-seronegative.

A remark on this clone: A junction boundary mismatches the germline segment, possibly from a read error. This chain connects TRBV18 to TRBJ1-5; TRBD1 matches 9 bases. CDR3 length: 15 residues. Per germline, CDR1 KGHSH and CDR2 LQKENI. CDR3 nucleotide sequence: TGTGCCAGCTCACCAGGGACAGGGTACGGTCAGCCCCAGAATTTT. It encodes CASSPGTGYGQPQNF.

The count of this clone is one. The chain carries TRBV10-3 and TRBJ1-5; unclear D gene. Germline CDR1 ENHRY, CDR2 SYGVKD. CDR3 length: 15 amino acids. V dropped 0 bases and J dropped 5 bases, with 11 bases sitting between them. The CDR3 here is CAISESPDYDQPQHF. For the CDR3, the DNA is TGTGCCATCAGTGAGTCTCCAGACTATGATCAGCCCCAGCATTTT.

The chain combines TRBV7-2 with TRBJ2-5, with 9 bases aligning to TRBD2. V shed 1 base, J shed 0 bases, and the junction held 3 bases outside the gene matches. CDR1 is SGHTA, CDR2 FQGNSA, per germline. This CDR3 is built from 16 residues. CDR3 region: CASSLGVAGDQETQYF. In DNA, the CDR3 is TGTGCCAGCAGCTTAGGGGTAGCGGGGGACCAAGAGACCCAGTACTTC.

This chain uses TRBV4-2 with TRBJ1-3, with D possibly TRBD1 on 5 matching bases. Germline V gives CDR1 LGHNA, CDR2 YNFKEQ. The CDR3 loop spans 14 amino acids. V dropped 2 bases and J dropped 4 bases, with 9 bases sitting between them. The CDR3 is CASSQQGFGNTIYF. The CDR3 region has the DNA TGTGCCAGCAGCCAACAGGGTTTCGGAAACACCATATATTTT.

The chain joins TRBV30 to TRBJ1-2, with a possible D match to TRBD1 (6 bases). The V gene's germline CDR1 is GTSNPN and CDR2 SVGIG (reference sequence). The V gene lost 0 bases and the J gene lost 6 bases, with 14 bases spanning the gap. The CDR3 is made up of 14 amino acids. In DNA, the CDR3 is TGTGCCTGGAGTGTCTTCGGCAGGGGCAATGGCTACACCTTC. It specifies CAWSVFGRGNGYTF.

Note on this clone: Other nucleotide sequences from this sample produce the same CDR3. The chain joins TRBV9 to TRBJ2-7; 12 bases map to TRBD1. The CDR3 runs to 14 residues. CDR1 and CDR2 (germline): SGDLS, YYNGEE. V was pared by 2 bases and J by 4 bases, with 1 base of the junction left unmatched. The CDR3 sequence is CASSVGQGAYEQYF. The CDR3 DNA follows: TGTGCCAGCAGCGTGGGACAGGGGGCTTACGAGCAGTACTTC.

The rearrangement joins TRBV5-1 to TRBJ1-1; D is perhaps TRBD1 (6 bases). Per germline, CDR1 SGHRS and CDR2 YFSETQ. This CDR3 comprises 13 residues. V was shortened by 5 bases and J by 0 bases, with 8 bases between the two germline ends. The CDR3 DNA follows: TGCGCCAGCAGTACAGGGATGAACACTGAAGCTTTCTTT. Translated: CASSTGMNTEAFF.

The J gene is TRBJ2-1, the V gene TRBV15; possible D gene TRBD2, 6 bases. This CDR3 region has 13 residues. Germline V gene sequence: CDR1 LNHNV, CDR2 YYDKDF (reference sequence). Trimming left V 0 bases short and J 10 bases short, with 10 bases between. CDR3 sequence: CATSRETSREQFF. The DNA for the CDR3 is TGTGCCACCAGCAGAGAGACTAGTAGGGAGCAGTTCTTC. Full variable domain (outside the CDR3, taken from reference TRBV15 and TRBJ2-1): DAMVIQNPRYQVTQFGKPVTLSCSQTLNHNVMYWYQQKSSQAPKLLFHYYDKDFNNEADTPDNFQSRRPNTSFCFLDIRSPGLGDTAMYLCATSRETSREQFFGPGTRLTVL.

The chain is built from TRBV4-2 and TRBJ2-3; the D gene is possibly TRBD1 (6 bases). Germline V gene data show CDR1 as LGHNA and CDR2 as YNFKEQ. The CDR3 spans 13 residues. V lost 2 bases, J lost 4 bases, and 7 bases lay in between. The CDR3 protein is CASSQSGADTQYF. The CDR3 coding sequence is TGTGCCAGCAGCCAATCAGGGGCAGATACGCAGTATTTT.